The rows below give T cell receptor beta chains drawn from one sample of a study of blood T cell repertoires in COVID-19. Libraries were prepared by immunoSEQ multiplex PCR; TCRdb keeps only in-frame clonotypes and omits some of them. The table records some 170,000 clones, over 80% of them present only once. The sequencing sample was made of peripheral blood. Source of these receptors: a woman aged 45-59 years with acute or convalescent COVID-19. Both conserved end residues are part of each CDR3. Each record gives: clone size, CDR3 length, J gene, D gene, V gene, CDR3 DNA, CDR3 protein. A D gene is named only where the DNA matches it firmly. Size is stated for part of the rows, as once, few or many counts, or as a class when the clone is expanded.

.,13,TRBJ1-1,.,TRBV7-9,TGTGCCAGCAGCTTATGGTCCAGAACTGAAGCTTTCTTT,CASSLWSRTEAFF
.,15,TRBJ2-3,TRBD1,TRBV18,TGTGCCAGCTCCCCAGGGACAGCCAGCACAGATACGCAGTATTTT,CASSPGTASTDTQYF
.,15,TRBJ2-3,.,TRBV9,TGTGCCAGCAGCGTAGGGCTTCGAGGTGCAGATACGCAGTATTTT,CASSVGLRGADTQYF
.,15,TRBJ2-3,TRBD2,TRBV7-2,TGTGCCAGCAGCCCCCCGGGACTAGCGGAAGATACGCAGTATTTT,CASSPPGLAEDTQYF
once,13,TRBJ1-1,.,TRBV30,TGTGCCTGGAGTGAAGGGAGGAACACTGAAGCTTTCTTT,CAWSEGRNTEAFF
.,12,TRBJ2-7,.,TRBV3-1/TRBV3-2,TGTGCCAGCAGCCTTCGGGATTCCGAGCAGTACTTC,CASSLRDSEQYF
.,15,TRBJ1-4,.,TRBV11-3,TGTGCCAGCAGCTTATCAACAGGGTTCCGGGAAAAACTGTTTTTT,CASSLSTGFREKLFF
.,14,TRBJ2-7,.,TRBV6-6,TGTGCCAGCAGTCCCCCCGGACTACCTTACGAGCAGTACTTC,CASSPPGLPYEQYF
.,15,TRBJ2-1,.,TRBV6-5,TGTGCCAGCCCCCCTAGCTGGGGGGTGAACAATGAGCAGTTCTTC,CASPPSWGVNNEQFF
.,14,TRBJ2-5,.,TRBV30,TGTGCCTGGAGTGAAACACAGGTCCAAGAGACCCAGTACTTC,CAWSETQVQETQYF
.,18,TRBJ1-6,.,TRBV30,TGTGCCTGGAGGACCCGGACGGGCCGGAGGTCCTATAATTCACCCCTCCACTTT,CAWRTRTGRRSYNSPLHF
.,14,TRBJ2-7,TRBD1,TRBV5-4,TGTGCCAGCAGCCCTCAGGGGGCTCCTCTCGAGCAGTACTTC,CASSPQGAPLEQYF
.,14,TRBJ1-1,.,TRBV13,TGTGCCAGCAGCTTAGGATTGACAGTCACTGAAGCTTTCTTT,CASSLGLTVTEAFF
.,16,TRBJ2-7,.,TRBV21-1,TGTGCCAGCAGCAACTCTGGACTAGCGGCCGACTACGAGCAGTACTTC,CASSNSGLAADYEQYF
.,16,TRBJ1-4,.,TRBV4-2,TGTGCCAGCAGCCAAGATTGGTCGACTGGGGGGAAAAAACTGTTTTTT,CASSQDWSTGGKKLFF
.,13,TRBJ2-7,TRBD2,TRBV7-8,TGTGCCAGCAGCGCTAGCGGCCCCCGGGAGCAGTACTTC,CASSASGPREQYF
.,15,TRBJ1-1,.,TRBV4-3,TGCGCCAGCAGCCAAGAAGTCCGGGGAATAACTGAAGCTTTCTTT,CASSQEVRGITEAFF
once,16,TRBJ1-2,.,TRBV6-6,TGTGCCAGCAGTTACTCGGAGGGCAGGACTAACTATGGCTACACCTTC,CASSYSEGRTNYGYTF
.,14,TRBJ2-7,.,TRBV2,TGTGCCAGCAGGGCGGGACAGATATTCTACGAGCAGTACTTC,CASRAGQIFYEQYF
.,16,TRBJ1-6,.,TRBV5-1,TGCGCCAGCAGCCCGGGGGGCCCGGGGGATAATTCACCCCTCCACTTT,CASSPGGPGDNSPLHF
few,15,TRBJ1-6,.,TRBV18,TGTGCCAGCTCGGGCCGGGGGGCAGATAATTCACCCCTCCACTTT,CASSGRGADNSPLHF
few,15,TRBJ1-5,TRBD1,TRBV9,TGTGCCAGCAGTTCCCGGGACAGACCCAATCAGCCCCAGCATTTT,CASSSRDRPNQPQHF
.,16,TRBJ2-2,.,TRBV9,TGTGCCAGCAGCGCCTCTCCGTCCGGGAGCACCGGGGAGCTGTTTTTT,CASSASPSGSTGELFF
.,13,TRBJ1-2,TRBD1,TRBV5-6,TGTGCCAGCAGATACAGGGGGAACTATGGCTACACCTTC,CASRYRGNYGYTF
.,20,TRBJ2-7,.,TRBV21-1,TGTGCCAGCAGCCCCCCCCTGGGGCAAGAACTAGCGGGGGGCATCTACGAGCAGTACTTC,CASSPPLGQELAGGIYEQYF
.,14,TRBJ2-7,TRBD1,TRBV28,TGTGCCAGCAGGGCCGGGACAGGGGGCCGCGAGCAGTACTTC,CASRAGTGGREQYF
.,14,TRBJ2-7,TRBD1,TRBV5-1,TGCGCCAGCAACCCGGGACAGGGGTCCTACGAGCAGTACTTC,CASNPGQGSYEQYF